The rows below give T cell receptor beta chains drawn from one sample of a study of T cell repertoires in cytomegalovirus infection. Each CDR3 protein gets one entry after TCRdb re-called the reads with MiXCR. The sample includes some 400,000 distinct CDR3 sequences, over 15% of them seen just once. The sequencing sample was made of PBMCs. The receptors here all came from a human donor in good health (CMV status not recorded). Some clones in this sample may be carry-over from other donors' samples. Each CDR3 is given with its conserved first and last residue. A D gene is named only where the DNA matches it firmly. For some rows the clone size is stated as once, few or many, or as a class when expanded; others skip it.

j_call: TRBJ1-2; d_call: -; cdr3_length: 13; v_call: TRBV7-2; clone_size: -; cdr3_nt: TGTGCCAGCAGCGGGGGAGTCCACTATGGCTACACCTTC; cdr3_aa: CASSGGVHYGYTF
j_call: TRBJ1-4; d_call: -; cdr3_length: 14; v_call: TRBV7-9; clone_size: -; cdr3_nt: TGTGCCAGCAGCGCACAGGGTGGATCCGAAAAACTGTTTTTT; cdr3_aa: CASSAQGGSEKLFF
j_call: TRBJ2-3; d_call: TRBD2; cdr3_length: 18; v_call: TRBV11-2; clone_size: -; cdr3_nt: TGTGCCAGCAGCCCCGGGGGATGGTTAGCGGGAGTTCCCGATACGCAGTATTTT; cdr3_aa: CASSPGGWLAGVPDTQYF
j_call: TRBJ2-1; d_call: TRBD2; cdr3_length: 14; v_call: TRBV12-3/TRBV12-4; clone_size: -; cdr3_nt: TGTGCCAGCACCGGCGGGAGGGCCCGGAATGAGCAGTTCTTC; cdr3_aa: CASTGGRARNEQFF
j_call: TRBJ2-3; d_call: TRBD1; cdr3_length: 16; v_call: TRBV7-2; clone_size: many; cdr3_nt: TGTGCCAGCAGCTTAGCCTGGACAGGGTACACAGATACGCAGTATTTT; cdr3_aa: CASSLAWTGYTDTQYF
j_call: TRBJ1-1; d_call: -; cdr3_length: 12; v_call: TRBV2; clone_size: few; cdr3_nt: TGTGCCAGCAGACCGGAGAGCACTGAAGCTTTCTTT; cdr3_aa: CASRPESTEAFF
j_call: TRBJ1-2; d_call: -; cdr3_length: 14; v_call: TRBV6-1; clone_size: -; cdr3_nt: TGTGCCAGCAGTGAAATAGGTTGGGCAGGTGGCTACACCTTC; cdr3_aa: CASSEIGWAGGYTF
j_call: TRBJ1-1; d_call: -; cdr3_length: 10; v_call: TRBV29-1; clone_size: -; cdr3_nt: TGCAGCGTTATAGGCACTAAAGCTTTCTTT; cdr3_aa: CSVIGTKAFF
j_call: TRBJ1-6; d_call: -; cdr3_length: 15; v_call: TRBV12-3/TRBV12-4; clone_size: -; cdr3_nt: TGTGCCAGCAGTTCGGTAACAGGGTTTAATTCACCCCTCCACTTT; cdr3_aa: CASSSVTGFNSPLHF
j_call: TRBJ1-4; d_call: -; cdr3_length: 14; v_call: TRBV4-2; clone_size: -; cdr3_nt: TGTGCCAGCAGCCAAGAGAAGGTTAATGAAAAACTGTTTTTT; cdr3_aa: CASSQEKVNEKLFF
j_call: TRBJ2-2; d_call: TRBD1; cdr3_length: 15; v_call: TRBV7-2; clone_size: many; cdr3_nt: TGTGCCAGCAGCGCCAGGACAGGGGGCACCGGGGAGCTGTTTTTT; cdr3_aa: CASSARTGGTGELFF
j_call: TRBJ1-2; d_call: -; cdr3_length: 11; v_call: TRBV6-5; clone_size: -; cdr3_nt: TGTGCCAGCTTGTTTAACTATGGCTACACCTTC; cdr3_aa: CASLFNYGYTF
j_call: TRBJ2-4; d_call: -; cdr3_length: 12; v_call: TRBV30; clone_size: -; cdr3_nt: TGTGCCTGGAGGAGGGCCTCCGACATTCAGTACTTC; cdr3_aa: CAWRRASDIQYF
j_call: TRBJ2-7; d_call: -; cdr3_length: 14; v_call: TRBV7-2; clone_size: many; cdr3_nt: TGTGCCAGCAGCTTAGTTGAGTACAACTACGAGCAGTACTTC; cdr3_aa: CASSLVEYNYEQYF
j_call: TRBJ1-2; d_call: -; cdr3_length: 13; v_call: TRBV29-1; clone_size: few; cdr3_nt: TGCAGCGTCGGGGCCCACGGGAACTATGGCTACACCTTC; cdr3_aa: CSVGAHGNYGYTF
j_call: TRBJ2-2; d_call: TRBD2; cdr3_length: 16; v_call: TRBV7-2; clone_size: -; cdr3_nt: TGTGCCAGCACCACCCGGGGAGGGTGGGTTTACGGGGAGCTGTTTTTT; cdr3_aa: CASTTRGGWVYGELFF
j_call: TRBJ2-7; d_call: -; cdr3_length: 15; v_call: TRBV4-2; clone_size: few; cdr3_nt: TGTGCCAGCAGCCAAGAAAGGACTGTAGCCTACGAGCAGTACTTC; cdr3_aa: CASSQERTVAYEQYF